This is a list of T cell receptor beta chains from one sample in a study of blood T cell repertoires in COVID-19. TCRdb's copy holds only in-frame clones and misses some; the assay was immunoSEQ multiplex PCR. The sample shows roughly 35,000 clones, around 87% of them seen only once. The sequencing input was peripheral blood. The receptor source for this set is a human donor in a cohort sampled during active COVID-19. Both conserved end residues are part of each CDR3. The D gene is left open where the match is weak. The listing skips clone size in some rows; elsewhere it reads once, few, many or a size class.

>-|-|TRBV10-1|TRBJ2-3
CASSRDSSTDTQYF
TGCGCCAGCAGCCGGGACTCTAGCACAGATACGCAGTATTTT
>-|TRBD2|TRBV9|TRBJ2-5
CASSVVASGGETQYF
TGTGCCAGCAGCGTAGTCGCTAGCGGGGGGGAGACCCAGTACTTC
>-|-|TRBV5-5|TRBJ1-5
CASSFGGVGNQPQHF
TGTGCCAGCAGCTTCGGGGGGGTTGGGAATCAGCCCCAGCATTTT
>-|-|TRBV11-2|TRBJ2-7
CASSEAVSTYEQYF
TGTGCCAGCAGCGAAGCGGTTTCAACCTACGAGCAGTACTTC
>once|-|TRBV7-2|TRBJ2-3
CASSLAPGSTDTQYF
TGTGCCAGCAGCTTAGCTCCCGGTAGCACAGATACGCAGTATTTT
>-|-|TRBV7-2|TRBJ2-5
CASSLVGTQSVETQYF
TGTGCCAGCAGCTTAGTGGGGACACAGTCAGTAGAGACCCAGTACTTC
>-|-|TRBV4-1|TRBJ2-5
CASSSSPLAQETQYF
TGCGCCAGCAGCTCGTCTCCACTAGCCCAAGAGACCCAGTACTTC
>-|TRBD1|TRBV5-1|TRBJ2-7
CASSRLTGARYEQYF
TGCGCCAGCAGCCGACTAACAGGGGCTAGGTACGAGCAGTACTTC
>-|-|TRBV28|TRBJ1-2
CASSFASNYGYTF
TGTGCCAGCAGTTTCGCGAGCAACTATGGCTACACCTTC
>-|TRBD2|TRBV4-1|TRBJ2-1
CASSQWTSGGPYNEQFF
TGCGCCAGCAGCCAGTGGACTAGCGGGGGGCCGTACAATGAGCAGTTCTTC
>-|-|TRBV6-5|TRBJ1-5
CATTVRVDNQPQHF
TGTGCCACCACAGTGCGGGTGGACAATCAGCCCCAGCATTTT
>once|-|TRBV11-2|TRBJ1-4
CASSLGTRGNEKLFF
TGTGCCAGCAGCTTAGGGACAAGGGGGAATGAAAAACTGTTTTTT
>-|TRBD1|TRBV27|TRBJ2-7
CASSDRDRRYEQYF
TGTGCCAGCAGTGACCGGGACAGGCGCTACGAGCAGTACTTC
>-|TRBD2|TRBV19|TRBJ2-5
CASSLQTSGGSGTQYF
TGTGCCAGTAGCCTCCAGACTAGCGGGGGATCAGGGACCCAGTACTTC
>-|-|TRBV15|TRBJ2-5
CATSRDSQETQYF
TGTGCCACCAGCAGGGACAGCCAAGAGACCCAGTACTTC
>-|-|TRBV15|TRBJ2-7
CATSRDLTGAEQYF
TGTGCCACCAGCAGAGATCTAACCGGTGCCGAGCAGTACTTC
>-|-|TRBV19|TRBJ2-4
CASRERTGEDPKNIQYF
TGTGCCAGTAGGGAACGAACAGGGGAGGACCCCAAAAACATTCAGTACTTC
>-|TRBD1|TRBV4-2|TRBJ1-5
CASSQDAGTGGVQHF
TGTGCCAGCAGCCAAGATGCCGGGACAGGGGGAGTCCAGCATTTT
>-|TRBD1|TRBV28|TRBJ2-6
CASYSNRGKFGANVLTF
TGTGCCAGCTATTCCAACAGGGGAAAATTTGGGGCCAACGTCCTGACTTTC
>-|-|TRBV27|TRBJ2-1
CASSRVVGFNEQFF
TGTGCCAGCAGCAGGGTCGTCGGGTTCAATGAGCAGTTCTTC
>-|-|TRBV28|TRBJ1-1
CASRSTEPNTEAFF
TGTGCCAGCAGGTCAACCGAGCCAAACACTGAAGCTTTCTTT
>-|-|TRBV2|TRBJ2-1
CASGVGRGLFF
TGTGCCAGCGGAGTCGGCCGGGGTCTGTTCTTC
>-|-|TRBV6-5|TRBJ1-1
CASGRGNTEAFF
TGTGCCAGTGGGCGGGGGAACACTGAAGCTTTCTTT
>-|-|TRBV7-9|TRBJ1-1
CASRVSDTEAFF
TGTGCCAGCAGGGTTTCAGACACTGAAGCTTTCTTT
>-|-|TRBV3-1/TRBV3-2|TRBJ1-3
CASSHVPRGSGNTIYF
TGTGCCAGCAGCCACGTTCCCAGGGGATCTGGAAACACCATATATTTT
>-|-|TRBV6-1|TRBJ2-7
CASSGEVRVSAHEQYF
TGTGCCAGCAGTGGAGAAGTCAGGGTTTCTGCCCACGAGCAGTACTTC
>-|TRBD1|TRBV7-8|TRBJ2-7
CASSSTGWEQYF
TGTGCCAGCAGCTCGACAGGGTGGGAGCAGTACTTC
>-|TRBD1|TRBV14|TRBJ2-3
CASSQSRTTDRVGQDTQYF
TGTGCCAGCAGCCAATCCAGGACGACCGACAGGGTCGGCCAAGATACGCAGTATTTT
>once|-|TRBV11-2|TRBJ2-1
CASSLGWPVTSNYNEQFF
TGTGCCAGCAGCTTAGGATGGCCGGTGACTAGTAATTACAATGAGCAGTTCTTC
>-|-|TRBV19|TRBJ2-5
CASTSQGIPETQYF
TGTGCCAGTACCAGCCAGGGGATCCCGGAGACCCAGTACTTC
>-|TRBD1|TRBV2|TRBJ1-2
CASRADRVNGYTF
TGTGCCAGCAGGGCTGACAGGGTTAATGGCTACACCTTC
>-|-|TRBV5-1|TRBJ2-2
CASSLPPPTGSGELFF
TGCGCCAGCAGCTTACCTCCCCCCACAGGTTCCGGGGAGCTGTTTTTT
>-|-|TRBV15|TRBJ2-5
CATSRGADKETQYF
TGTGCCACCAGCAGAGGGGCAGATAAAGAGACCCAGTACTTC
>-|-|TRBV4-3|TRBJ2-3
CASSQDAQGATDTQYF
TGCGCCAGCAGCCAAGACGCGCAGGGCGCGACAGATACGCAGTATTTT
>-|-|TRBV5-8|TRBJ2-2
CASSSVGQSHGTGELFF
TGTGCCAGCAGCTCGGTCGGACAGTCACACGGGACCGGGGAGCTGTTTTTT
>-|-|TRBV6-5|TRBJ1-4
CASRRGREKLFF
TGTGCCAGCCGACGAGGAAGGGAAAAACTGTTTTTT
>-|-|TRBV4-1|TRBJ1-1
CASSQDLGQNTEAFF
TGCGCCAGCAGCCAAGATTTGGGACAGAACACTGAAGCTTTCTTT
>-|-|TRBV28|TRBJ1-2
CASAGELGYTF
TGTGCCAGCGCAGGGGAGTTGGGCTACACCTTC
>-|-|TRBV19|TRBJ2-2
CASSPGDSNTGELFF
TGTGCCAGTAGTCCGGGGGACAGCAACACCGGGGAGCTGTTTTTT
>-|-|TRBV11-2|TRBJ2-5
CASSSNRETQYF
TGTGCCAGCAGCTCTAACAGGGAGACCCAGTACTTC
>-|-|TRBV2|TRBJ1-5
CASTGLRDQPQHF
TGTGCCAGCACAGGGCTACGGGATCAGCCCCAGCATTTT
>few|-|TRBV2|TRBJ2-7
CASRQGNYEQYF
TGTGCCAGCAGGCAGGGGAACTACGAGCAGTACTTC
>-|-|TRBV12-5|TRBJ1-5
CASDSGSNQPQHF
TGTGCTAGTGATTCAGGGAGCAATCAGCCCCAGCATTTT
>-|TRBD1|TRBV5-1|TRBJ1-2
CASKGTGQNYGYTF
TGCGCCAGCAAAGGGACAGGCCAGAACTATGGCTACACCTTC
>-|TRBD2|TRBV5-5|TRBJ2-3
CASSLVLLAGRTDTQYF
TGTGCCAGCAGCTTGGTTCTACTAGCGGGGCGTACAGATACGCAGTATTTT
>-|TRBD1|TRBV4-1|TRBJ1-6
CASSAWDRGGHNSPLHF
TGCGCCAGCAGCGCTTGGGACAGGGGAGGGCATAATTCACCCCTCCACTTT
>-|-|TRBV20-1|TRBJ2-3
CSASPSGTDTQYF
TGCAGTGCTAGTCCTAGCGGCACAGATACGCAGTATTTT
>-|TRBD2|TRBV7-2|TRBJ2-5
CASSPGGTGAETQYF
TGTGCCAGCAGCCCCGGGGGGACTGGGGCCGAGACCCAGTACTTC
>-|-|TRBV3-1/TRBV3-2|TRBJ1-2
CASSQVLRDYTF
TGTGCCAGCAGCCAAGTTCTTAGAGACTACACCTTC